Each of the 26 T cell receptor beta chains below was sequenced from the same sample in a study of response to subunit inactivated influenza vaccine. TCRdb ran MiXCR on the RT-PCR reads and lists one entry per CDR3 protein. Here the sample spans around 580,000 distinct CDR3 sequences, 14% being singletons. The source material was PBMCs from blood, sampled 11 to 12 days after vaccination. All receptors derive from a man aged 45-65 years who received an inactivated influenza vaccine.

V gene TRBV5-4 combines with J gene TRBJ2-1; 10 nucleotides match TRBD2. Germline CDR1 reads SGHNT; CDR2 reads YYREEE (reference sequence). This CDR3 has 15 residues. Germline trimming cut 4 bases from V and 4 bases from J; bases unmatched to any gene: 5. CDR3 nucleotides: TGTGCCAGCAGCCAGCGGGAGGGCGCGTACAATGAGCAGTTCTTC. Translating gives CASSQREGAYNEQFF.

There are a few counts of this clonotype. V usage is TRBV7-9 and J usage is TRBJ2-2; 7 nucleotides line up with TRBD1. The V gene end was trimmed by 11 bases and the J gene end by 5 bases; junction bases not matched to a gene: 26. Germline V lookup: CDR1 SEHNR, CDR2 FQNEAQ (reference sequence). The CDR3 has 19 amino acids. Here the CDR3 reads CAVERFDRADDWVTGELFF. The CDR3 nucleotides read TGTGCCGTTGAAAGGTTCGACAGGGCCGATGATTGGGTTACCGGGGAGCTGTTTTTT.

This clonotype turned up a few times. The genes are TRBV5-1 and TRBJ2-1; tentative D call: TRBD2 (5 bases). The CDR3 covers 13 residues. Germline V gene lookup returns CDR1 SGHRS and CDR2 YFSETQ. The V end lost 3 bases, the J end lost 8 bases, and 12 bases lay between the germline ends. Written as DNA, the CDR3 is TGCGCCAGCAGCTACGGAGGAACGGATGAGCAGTTCTTC. This codes for CASSYGGTDEQFF.

This clonotype appeared many times. In DNA, the CDR3 is TGCAGTGCTAGAGAGGGGGCGGCTTACAATGAGCAGTTCTTC. Protein: CSAREGAAYNEQFF. The V and J genes are TRBV20-1 and TRBJ2-1; D is perhaps TRBD1 (6 bases). V was shortened by 0 bases and J by 4 bases, with 10 bases between the two germline ends. CDR1 DFQATT and CDR2 SNEGSKA come from the germline V gene (reference sequence). The CDR3 spans 14 residues.

The rearrangement links TRBV7-8 to TRBJ2-3; D not resolved. V lost 3 bases and J lost 5, with 15 bases in between. Germline assignment: CDR1 SGHVS and CDR2 FQNEAQ. This CDR3 is 15 amino acids long. The CDR3 coding sequence is TGTGCCAGCAGCTTCGGTCCTAGTCGAAGAGATACGCAGTATTTT. Translating it yields CASSFGPSRRDTQYF.

This clonotype was observed a handful of times. The genes are TRBV28 and TRBJ2-7; D may correspond to TRBD1 or TRBD2 (5 bases each). Germline V CDR1 and CDR2: MDHEN, SYDVKM. The V and J ends lost 8 bases and 3 bases respectively, with 17 bases between them. This CDR3 comprises 14 residues. The CDR3 DNA reads as TGTGCCAGCTCTGGGGGAGATAGATACTACGAGCAGTACTTC. Protein product: CASSGGDRYYEQYF.

This clonotype has a handful of counts. J is TRBJ1-1 and V is TRBV20-1; 8 positions match TRBD1. The V gene's germline CDR1 is DFQATT and CDR2 SNEGSKA (reference sequence). The V segment lost 6 bases and the J segment 4 bases; nucleotides outside the gene matches: 7. The CDR3 spans 13 residues. The DNA for the CDR3 is TGCAGTGCCGGGAACAGGGGGGGCACTGAAGCTTTCTTT. Translated, it gives CSAGNRGGTEAFF.

The chain has TRBV6-9 and TRBJ2-1; 9 bases match TRBD1. Germline V gives CDR1 MNHGY, CDR2 SVAAGI. J lost 3 bases, V lost 0 bases, and 3 bases had no gene match. The CDR3 has 16 residues. In DNA, the CDR3 is TGTGCCAGCAGTTATTCTCCGGGACAGGGCTACAATGAGCAGTTCTTC. This encodes CASSYSPGQGYNEQFF.

In this sample, this clonotype turned up many times. The genes are TRBV20-1 and TRBJ2-2; TRBD2 agrees at 11 bases. The germline V gene encodes CDR1 DFQATT and CDR2 SNEGSKA (reference sequence). The CDR3 runs 14 residues. J lost 7 bases, V lost 0 bases, and 1 base had no gene match. CDR3 protein: CSARELAGVGELFF. The CDR3 nucleotides read TGCAGTGCTAGAGAACTAGCGGGGGTCGGGGAGCTGTTTTTT.

This clonotype was detected many times. The chain is built from TRBV7-2 and TRBJ1-6; a possible D gene is TRBD1 (5 bases). The CDR3 has 13 residues. Germline-derived CDR1 and CDR2 are SGHTA and FQGNSA. V lost 6 bases, J lost 4 bases, and 7 bases lay in between. CDR3 DNA sequence: TGTGCCAGCAGGGCAGGGTATAATTCACCCCTCCACTTT. This codes for CASRAGYNSPLHF.

The chain employs TRBV5-1 and TRBJ1-4; tentatively, D is TRBD1 (6 bases). The V gene's germline CDR1 is SGHRS and CDR2 YFSETQ. V gave up 4 bases and J gave up 4 bases, with 20 bases separating them. There are 17 residues in the CDR3. CDR3 region: CASSGSAGAILNEKLFF. CDR3 DNA sequence: TGCGCCAGCAGCGGATCAGCGGGGGCGATTCTTAATGAAAAACTGTTTTTT.

This clonotype appeared a few times. The chain couples TRBV20-1 to TRBJ2-5; TRBD2 might be the D (7 bases). Germline V gene lookup returns CDR1 DFQATT and CDR2 SNEGSKA (reference sequence). This CDR3 is 13 amino acids long. V was trimmed by 6 bases and J by 9 bases, leaving 20 bases between them. The CDR3 sequence: CSARGGGRGAQYF. The CDR3 DNA is TGCAGTGCCAGGGGCGGGGGCCGAGGGGCCCAGTACTTC.

This chain uses TRBV6-1 with TRBJ1-2, with D uncertain. Germline V gene data show CDR1 as MNHNS and CDR2 as SASEGT. V lost 5 bases to trimming and J lost 4 bases, with 11 bases between them. The CDR3 length is 13 residues. CDR3 sequence reads: CASSPTIGYGYTF. The DNA of the CDR3 is TGTGCCAGCAGTCCGACGATCGGCTATGGCTACACCTTC.

The chain combines TRBV7-2 with TRBJ2-2; TRBD2 matches 9 bases. V dropped 6 bases and J dropped 7; count of bases not matched to a gene: 6. The CDR3 is 14 amino acids. The germline gives CDR1 SGHTA, CDR2 FQGNSA. The CDR3 spells CASSLAGMGGELFF. The CDR3 bases are TGTGCCAGCAGTCTAGCGGGGATGGGCGGGGAGCTGTTTTTT.

This clonotype was seen a handful of times. In DNA, the CDR3 is TGTGCCAGCAGTTACTCGAATCCGGTGTCGCAGTTCTTC. This encodes CASSYSNPVSQFF. The chain carries TRBV6-2 or TRBV6-3 and TRBJ2-1; D remains unclear. Between the trimmed V and J ends, which lost 0 bases and 12 bases, there was a span of 12 bases. The germline gives CDR1 MNHEY, CDR2 SVGEGT. CDR3 length: 13 amino acids.

A few counts support this clonotype. This sequence joins TRBV4-3 and TRBJ2-3; D may be TRBD1 or TRBD2 (5 bases each). The CDR3 consists of 15 residues. CDR1 is LGHNA and CDR2 is YSLEER in the germline V gene. V lost 0 bases and J 7 bases, leaving 14 bases between the germline ends. CDR3 sequence reads: CASSQDSGTGNTQYF. CDR3 coding DNA: TGCGCCAGCAGCCAAGATTCGGGGACGGGGAATACGCAGTATTTT.

This clonotype was seen a few times. The chain employs TRBV2 and TRBJ2-7; 7 nucleotides match TRBD2. Germline values: CDR1 SNHLY, CDR2 FYNNEI. Trimming at V came to 9 bases and at J to 1 base, leaving 3 bases not matched to a gene. CDR3 size: 12 residues. The CDR3: CARGGTSYEQYF. CDR3 nucleotide sequence: TGTGCCAGGGGGGGGACGTCCTACGAGCAGTACTTC.

This clonotype was seen a handful of times. The rearrangement links TRBV6-2 or TRBV6-3 to TRBJ2-4, with 13 positions matching TRBD2. Trimming at V came to 5 bases and at J to 1 base, leaving 11 bases not matched to a gene. Germline values: CDR1 MNHEY, CDR2 SVGEGT. The CDR3 covers 19 residues. The CDR3 DNA follows: TGTGCCAGCAGTGAGAGACTAGCGGGAGGCCTATTGGCCAAAAACATTCAGTACTTC. It specifies CASSERLAGGLLAKNIQYF.

A few counts support this clonotype. This chain joins TRBV10-3 and TRBJ2-6; D unresolved. The CDR3 sequence is 16 residues long. The germline V gene has CDR1 ENHRY and CDR2 SYGVKD. Trimming pared 2 bases from V and 0 bases from J, leaving 8 bases between. The CDR3 DNA follows: TGTGCCATCAGTGAGGGGGAATTCTCTGGGGCCAACGTCCTGACTTTC. It specifies CAISEGEFSGANVLTF.

This clonotype was counted a few times. The CDR3 DNA follows: TGTGCCAGCAGTTTATATGCGGGACTCTCCTACAATGAGCAGTTCTTC. Translated: CASSLYAGLSYNEQFF. This chain joins TRBV12-3 or TRBV12-4 and TRBJ2-1; maybe TRBD2 (6 bases). The CDR3 contains 16 residues. V lost 2 bases, J lost 0 bases, and 11 bases lay in between.

This chain connects TRBV6-2 or TRBV6-3 to TRBJ2-2; 7 nucleotides agree with TRBD2. The CDR3 runs to 14 residues. J gave up 3 bases and V 10 bases, and 8 bases lay outside the gene matches. Germline V gene lookup returns CDR1 MNHEY and CDR2 SVGEGT. The CDR3: CATVGREDTGELFF. The CDR3 region has the DNA TGTGCCACGGTTGGGAGGGAGGACACCGGGGAGCTGTTTTTT.

This chain uses TRBV5-1 with TRBJ2-1; 16 nucleotides align to TRBD2. The CDR3 extends over 15 amino acids. V shed 4 bases, J shed 15 bases, and the junction held 10 bases outside the gene matches. Germline CDR1 is SGHRS and CDR2 is YFSETQ. The CDR3 loop is CASSISGTSGRGRFF. CDR3 DNA sequence: TGCGCCAGCAGCATATCCGGGACTAGCGGGAGGGGGCGGTTCTTC.

This clonotype has only a few counts. The J gene is TRBJ2-7, the V gene TRBV27; D is perhaps TRBD1 (8 bases). CDR1 MNHEY and CDR2 SMNVEV come from the germline V gene (reference sequence). Between the trimmed V and J ends, which lost 5 bases and 5 bases, there was a span of 10 bases. The CDR3 contains 12 residues. The CDR3 is CASSTGGDEQYF. DNA for the CDR3: TGTGCCAGCAGTACAGGGGGGGACGAGCAGTACTTC.

This clonotype was seen only a few times. The chain links TRBV7-9 to TRBJ2-7; D is tentatively TRBD1 or TRBD2 (5 bases each). The CDR3 loop spans 15 amino acids. Trimming removed 6 bases from V and 1 base from J, with 16 bases in between. The germline CDR1 and CDR2 sequences are SEHNR and FQNEAQ (reference sequence). CDR3 sequence reads: CASRLGATPSYEQYF. As DNA, the CDR3 is TGTGCCAGCAGACTAGGGGCGACACCATCCTACGAGCAGTACTTC.

This rearrangement joins TRBV2 to TRBJ1-4; D is unresolved. V was pared by 8 bases and J by 0 bases, with 10 bases between. CDR3 length equals 14 residues. Germline CDR1 and CDR2: SNHLY and FYNNEI. In DNA form, the CDR3 reads TGTGCCAGCCATTTACAGACAACTAATGAAAAACTGTTTTTT. The encoded protein is CASHLQTTNEKLFF.

The gene calls are TRBV12-3 or TRBV12-4 and TRBJ2-1, with D possibly matching TRBD1 (6 bases). Trimming stripped 6 bases from V and 6 bases from J, with 18 bases between. This CDR3 contains 15 residues. As DNA, the CDR3 is TGTGCCAGCAGCGCAAAACGGACAGTGTTCAATGAGCAGTTCTTC. Amino acids: CASSAKRTVFNEQFF.